This TCR beta chain emerged from a study of blood T cell repertoires in COVID-19. Looking at the study overall: Sites in the United States, Italy and Spain provided acute and convalescent COVID-19 samples.

The assay was immunoSEQ multiplex PCR, and TCRdb's table has in-frame clones only and misses some. The sample yields 360,000 or so clones, about 90% seen once. This CDR3 has 15 residues. Germline lookup yields CDR1 MNHEY and CDR2 SMNVEV (reference sequence). The trim removed 1 base at V and 4 bases at J, leaving 5 bases unmatched. J is TRBJ2-7 and V is TRBV27, with TRBD2 identical over 9 bases. This TCR derives from a woman aged 25 to 45 who had recovered from COVID-19. The sequenced material came from PBMCs or T cells enriched from blood (not recorded which). CDR3 DNA sequence: TGTGCCAGCAGTTTATTAGCGGGAGAGTGGTACGAGCAGTACTTC. Its translation is CASSLLAGEWYEQYF.